The 16 T cell receptor beta chains reported below all come from one sample, sequenced in a study of shared clonotypes between healthy human individuals. Here immunoSEQ multiplex PCR was the method, and the copy in TCRdb shows in-frame clones only, minus some. The sample carries 97,000 or so clones, about 45% recorded once. Source material: PBMCs. The receptors were gathered from a woman aged 40 to 50 in good health. Some clones in this sample may be carry-over from other donors' samples.

This clone has just a few counts. The chain has TRBV4-3 and TRBJ1-2; D unresolved. The CDR3 consists of 17 residues. Per the germline V gene, CDR1 is LGHNA and CDR2 is YSLEER. The V end was cut by 0 bases, the J end by 5 bases, with 19 bases between. This chain's CDR3 is CASSQDFRQLRIYGYTF. The CDR3 DNA follows: TGCGCCAGCAGCCAAGATTTCCGACAACTAAGGATTTATGGCTACACCTTC.

The chain links TRBV29-1 to TRBJ1-2, with TRBD1 matching 7 bases. The CDR3 is 16 amino acids. Germline trimming cut 7 bases from V and 3 bases from J; bases unmatched to any gene: 17. CDR1 SQVTM and CDR2 ANQGSEA come from the germline V gene. CDR3 in DNA: TGCAGCGCCAGGGGGGATGTGGTTGGGAGGGACTATGGCTACACCTTC. Protein sequence: CSARGDVVGRDYGYTF.

V and J are TRBV27 and TRBJ2-4; 8 nucleotides match TRBD2. Germline lookup yields CDR1 MNHEY and CDR2 SMNVEV (reference sequence). The V segment lost 6 bases and the J segment 6 bases; nucleotides outside the gene matches: 7. The CDR3 length is 14 residues. CDR3 coding DNA: TGTGCCAGCAGAACTAGCGGTACGGGAAACATTCAGTACTTC. It specifies CASRTSGTGNIQYF.

This clone showed up just once. This chain links TRBV18 with TRBJ2-5; the match to TRBD1 covers 8 bases. The V segment lost 0 bases and the J segment 3 bases; nucleotides outside the gene matches: 0. Germline CDR1 KGHSH, CDR2 LQKENI. The CDR3 has 14 amino acids. CDR3 sequence reads: CASSPPGQEETQYF. CDR3 sequence (DNA): TGTGCCAGCTCACCACCGGGACAGGAAGAGACCCAGTACTTC.

The V gene is TRBV7-8, the J gene TRBJ1-4, with TRBD1 matching over 7 bases. CDR3 length: 15 amino acids. Germline V gene sequence: CDR1 SGHVS, CDR2 FQNEAQ. Trimming cost V 5 bases and J 3 bases; bases outside gene matches: 6. CDR3 in amino acids: CASSPRDRANEKLFF. Written as DNA, the CDR3 is TGTGCCAGCAGCCCCAGGGACAGAGCTAATGAAAAACTGTTTTTT.

V gene TRBV18 combines with J gene TRBJ2-2, with D unresolved. Trimming cost V 5 bases and J 5 bases, with 12 bases left between them. The CDR3 totals 14 residues. Germline CDR1 reads KGHSH; CDR2 reads LQKENI. The CDR3 DNA follows: TGTGCCAGCTCATCGGCGGCCCTTACCGGGGAGCTGTTTTTT. It specifies CASSSAALTGELFF.

This clone was detected once. A far larger clone is only one base removed, so a read error is likely. Within the sample, other DNA sequences also encode this same CDR3. The chain links TRBV5-6 to TRBJ1-2; 10 bases fit TRBD1. The J segment lost 8 bases and the V segment lost 4 bases, leaving 14 bases of the junction unmatched. The CDR3 runs to 16 residues. Germline-derived CDR1 and CDR2 are SGHDT and YYEEEE. The CDR3: CASSLWGTGDSYGYTF. In DNA, the CDR3 is TGTGCCAGCAGCCTATGGGGGACAGGGGATTCCTACGGCTACACCTTC.

This chain uses TRBV4-1 with TRBJ2-1; a weak D match, TRBD1 (5 bases). The germline V gene encodes CDR1 MGHRA and CDR2 YSYEKL. This CDR3 contains 14 residues. The ends were cut back, 3 bases at V and 7 bases at J, with 13 bases in the middle. The CDR3 region is CASSHIHRLNEQFF. The DNA of the CDR3 is TGCGCCAGCAGCCACATCCACAGGTTGAATGAGCAGTTCTTC.

The rearrangement links TRBV6-5 to TRBJ2-7, with 11 positions matching TRBD2. This CDR3 contains 15 residues. CDR1 and CDR2 from the germline V gene are MNHEY and SVGAGI. Trimming removed 6 bases from V and 2 bases from J; junction bases left unmatched: 6. The CDR3 region has the DNA TGTGCCAGCAGCAGCGGACTAGCGGGTGCCTACGAGCAGTACTTC. Its protein product is CASSSGLAGAYEQYF.

Ten or more counts support this clone. The chain joins TRBV5-4 to TRBJ2-1; TRBD1 matches 8 bases. The CDR3 is made up of 14 amino acids. J was trimmed by 7 bases and V by 4 bases; bases with no gene match: 7. The germline CDR1 and CDR2 sequences are SGHNT and YYREEE (reference sequence). The CDR3 spells CASSPGNRGNEQFF. DNA of the CDR3: TGTGCCAGCAGCCCGGGTAACAGGGGGAATGAGCAGTTCTTC. The variable domain in full, with the rest retrieved from reference TRBV5-4 and TRBJ2-1, is ETGVTQSPTHLIKTRGQQVTLRCSSQSGHNTVSWYQQALGQGPQFIFQYYREEENGRGNFPPRFSGLQFPNYSSELNVNALELDDSALYLCASSPGNRGNEQFFGPGTRLTVL.

This clone was recorded at least ten times. The V gene is TRBV4-1, the J gene TRBJ2-6; 8 nucleotides match TRBD2. The CDR3 has 16 residues. With V trimmed by 5 bases and J by 4 bases, 7 bases remained unmatched. Germline loops: CDR1 MGHRA, CDR2 YSYEKL. The chain's CDR3 is CASSGGLAFGANVLTF. CDR3 DNA sequence: TGCGCCAGCAGCGGAGGACTAGCATTCGGGGCCAACGTCCTGACTTTC.

The chain recombines TRBV4-3 with TRBJ2-7, with a weak D call TRBD1 (5 bases). CDR3 length: 17 amino acids. Germline CDR1 reads LGHNA; CDR2 reads YSLEER. V gave up 3 bases and J gave up 0 bases, with 18 bases separating them. This chain's CDR3 is CASSHLCAGPTSYEQYF. In DNA, the CDR3 is TGCGCCAGCAGCCATCTATGTGCAGGGCCCACCTCCTACGAGCAGTACTTC.

This clone was observed many times. This chain connects TRBV2 to TRBJ1-1, with D unresolved. This CDR3 spans 13 amino acids. Trimming left V 4 bases short and J 1 base short, with 7 bases between. Germline-derived CDR1 and CDR2 are SNHLY and FYNNEI. CDR3: CASSGIRNTEAFF. The CDR3 bases are TGTGCCAGCAGTGGGATAAGGAACACTGAAGCTTTCTTT.

This clone was counted a few times. The J gene is TRBJ1-5, the V gene TRBV10-2, with D perhaps TRBD1 (5 bases). CDR1 and CDR2 (germline): WSHSY, SAAADI. V was shortened by 6 bases and J by 5 bases, with 14 bases between the two germline ends. CDR3 size: 14 residues. CDR3 in amino acids: CASRGTGFDQPQHF. The CDR3 nucleotides are TGCGCCAGCAGAGGGACCGGTTTCGATCAGCCCCAGCATTTT.

The V gene is TRBV5-1, the J gene TRBJ2-7, with D possibly being TRBD2 (6 bases). The V gene's germline CDR1 is SGHRS and CDR2 YFSETQ. CDR3 length: 13 amino acids. The V gene lost 4 bases and the J gene lost 3 bases, with 11 bases spanning the gap. The chain's CDR3 is CASSQGGYYEQYF. CDR3 in DNA: TGCGCCAGCAGCCAAGGAGGGTACTACGAGCAGTACTTC.

This clone has more than one count but fewer than ten. V gene TRBV27 combines with J gene TRBJ2-3; no clear D. This CDR3 is built from 14 residues. The V gene's germline CDR1 is MNHEY and CDR2 SMNVEV (reference sequence). V was shortened by 5 bases and J by 0 bases, with 9 bases between the two germline ends. The DNA for the CDR3 is TGTGCCAGCAGTAGTGATGATAGCACAGATACGCAGTATTTT. It encodes CASSSDDSTDTQYF.